This TCR beta chain was sequenced during a study of OX40 agonist ivuxolimab in advanced cancers. The CDR3 is 14 residues long. V was cut by 4 bases and J by 6 bases, with 16 bases left in between. The germline V gene encodes CDR1 MNHNS and CDR2 SASEGT. This table comes from immunoSEQ multiplex PCR, and its TCRdb copy is limited to in-frame clones, with some not included. The profile shows some 99,000 clones, approximately 94% of them singletons. Anyone with autoimmune disease history or systemic immunosuppression was excluded. The receptor's source is an adult with an advanced solid tumor such as melanoma, head and neck, liver or kidney cancer. V and J are TRBV6-1 and TRBJ2-7, with a weak D call TRBD2 (7 bases). The sample here was CD4+ or CD8+ T cells sorted from blood, taken in a trial of the OX40 agonist ivuxolimab. The CDR3 protein is CASSGGGARFEQYF. In DNA, the CDR3 is TGTGCCAGCAGTGGAGGGGGGGCCCGTTTCGAGCAGTACTTC.